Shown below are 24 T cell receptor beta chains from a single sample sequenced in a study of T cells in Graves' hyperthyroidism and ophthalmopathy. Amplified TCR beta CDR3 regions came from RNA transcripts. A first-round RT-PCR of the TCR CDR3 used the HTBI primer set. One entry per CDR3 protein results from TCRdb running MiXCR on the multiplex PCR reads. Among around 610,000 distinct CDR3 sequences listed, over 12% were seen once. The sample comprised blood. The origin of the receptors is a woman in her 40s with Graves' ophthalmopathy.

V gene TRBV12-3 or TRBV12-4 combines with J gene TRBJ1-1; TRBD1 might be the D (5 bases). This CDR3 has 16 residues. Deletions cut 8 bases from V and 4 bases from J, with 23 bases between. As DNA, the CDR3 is TGTGCCAGCTCAGTTTCATTAAGGGGCGGGAGCACTGAAGCTTTCTTT. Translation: CASSVSLRGGSTEAFF.

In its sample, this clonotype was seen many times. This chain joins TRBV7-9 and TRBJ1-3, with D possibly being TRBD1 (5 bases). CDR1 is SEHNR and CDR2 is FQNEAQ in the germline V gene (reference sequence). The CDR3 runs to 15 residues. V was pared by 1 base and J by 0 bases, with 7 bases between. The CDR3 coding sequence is TGTGCCAGCAGCTTAGACGGGACCTCTGGAAACACCATATATTTT. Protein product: CASSLDGTSGNTIYF.

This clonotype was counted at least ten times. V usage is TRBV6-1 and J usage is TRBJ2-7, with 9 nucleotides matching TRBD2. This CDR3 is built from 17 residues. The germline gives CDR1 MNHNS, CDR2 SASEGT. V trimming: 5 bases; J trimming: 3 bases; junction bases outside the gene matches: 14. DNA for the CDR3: TGTGCCAGCAGTACCCGGGTTAGCGGGAGTACGGACTACGAGCAGTACTTC. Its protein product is CASSTRVSGSTDYEQYF.

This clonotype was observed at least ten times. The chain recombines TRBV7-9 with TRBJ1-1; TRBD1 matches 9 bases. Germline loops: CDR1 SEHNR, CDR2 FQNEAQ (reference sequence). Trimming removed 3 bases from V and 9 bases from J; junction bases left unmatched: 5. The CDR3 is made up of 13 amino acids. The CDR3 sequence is CASSLDRGGKAFF. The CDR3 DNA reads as TGTGCCAGCAGCTTGGACAGGGGAGGAAAAGCTTTCTTT. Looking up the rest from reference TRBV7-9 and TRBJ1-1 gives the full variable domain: DTGVSQNPRHKITKRGQNVTFRCDPISEHNRLYWYRQTLGQGPEFLTYFQNEAQLEKSRLLSDRFSAERPKGSFSTLEIQRTEQGDSAMYLCASSLDRGGKAFFGQGTRLTVV.

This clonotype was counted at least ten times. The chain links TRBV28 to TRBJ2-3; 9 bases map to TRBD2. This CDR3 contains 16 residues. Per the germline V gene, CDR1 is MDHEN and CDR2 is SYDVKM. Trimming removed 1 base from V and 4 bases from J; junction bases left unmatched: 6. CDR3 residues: CASSLFPSGNADTQYF. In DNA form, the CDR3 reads TGTGCCAGCAGTTTATTCCCTAGCGGGAATGCAGATACGCAGTATTTT.

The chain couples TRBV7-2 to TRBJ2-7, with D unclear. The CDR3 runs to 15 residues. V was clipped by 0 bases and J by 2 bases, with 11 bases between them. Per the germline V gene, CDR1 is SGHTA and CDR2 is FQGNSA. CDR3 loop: CASSLALEIPYEQYF. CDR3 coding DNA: TGTGCCAGCAGCTTAGCGTTGGAGATCCCCTACGAGCAGTACTTC.

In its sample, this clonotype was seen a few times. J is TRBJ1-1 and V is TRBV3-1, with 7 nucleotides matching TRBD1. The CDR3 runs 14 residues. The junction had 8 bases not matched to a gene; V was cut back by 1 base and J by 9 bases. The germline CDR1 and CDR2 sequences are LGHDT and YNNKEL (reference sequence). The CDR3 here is CASSQADRAGQAFF. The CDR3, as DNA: TGTGCCAGCAGCCAAGCCGACAGGGCGGGGCAAGCTTTCTTT.

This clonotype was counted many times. The chain's CDR3 is CASSLSAGTRYEQYF. In DNA form, the CDR3 reads TGCGCCAGCAGCTTGTCAGCGGGGACTCGCTACGAGCAGTACTTC. The V and J genes are TRBV5-1 and TRBJ2-7, with TRBD2 matching 7 bases. This CDR3 comprises 15 residues. J was trimmed by 3 bases and V by 1 base; bases with no gene match: 7. CDR1 is SGHRS, CDR2 YFSETQ, per germline.

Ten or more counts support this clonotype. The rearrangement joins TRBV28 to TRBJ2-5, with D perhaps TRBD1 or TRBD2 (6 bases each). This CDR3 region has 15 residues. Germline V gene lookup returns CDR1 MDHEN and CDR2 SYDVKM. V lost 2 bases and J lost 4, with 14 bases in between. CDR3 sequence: CASSLMSGGGETQYF. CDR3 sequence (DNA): TGTGCCAGCAGTTTAATGAGCGGAGGGGGAGAGACCCAGTACTTC. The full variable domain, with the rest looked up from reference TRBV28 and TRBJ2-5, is DVKVTQSSRYLVKRTGEKVFLECVQDMDHENMFWYRQDPGLGLRLIYFSYDVKMKEKGDIPEGYSVSREKKERFSLILESASTNQTSMYLCASSLMSGGGETQYFGPGTRLLVL.

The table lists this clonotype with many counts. CDR3 loop: CASSSSGTAIQYF. The CDR3, as DNA: TGTGCCAGCAGTTCCTCCGGGACAGCTATTCAGTACTTC. V usage is TRBV27 and J usage is TRBJ2-4, with 7 bases identical to TRBD1. V lost 4 bases, J lost 10 bases, and 7 bases stayed unmatched. CDR1 and CDR2 (germline): MNHEY, SMNVEV (reference sequence). The CDR3 has 13 amino acids.

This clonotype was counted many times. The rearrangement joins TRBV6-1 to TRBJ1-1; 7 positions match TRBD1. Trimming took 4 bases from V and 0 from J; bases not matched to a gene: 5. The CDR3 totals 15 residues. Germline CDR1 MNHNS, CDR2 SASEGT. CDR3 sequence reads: CASSGGDSLNTEAFF. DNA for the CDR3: TGTGCCAGCAGTGGGGGGGACAGTTTGAACACTGAAGCTTTCTTT.

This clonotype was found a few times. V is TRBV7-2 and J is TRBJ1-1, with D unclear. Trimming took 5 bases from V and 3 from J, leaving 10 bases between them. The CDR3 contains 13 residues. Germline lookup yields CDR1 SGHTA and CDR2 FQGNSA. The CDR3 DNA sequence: TGTGCCAGCAGCGAAGCTCGGTACACTGAAGCTTTCTTT. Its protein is CASSEARYTEAFF.

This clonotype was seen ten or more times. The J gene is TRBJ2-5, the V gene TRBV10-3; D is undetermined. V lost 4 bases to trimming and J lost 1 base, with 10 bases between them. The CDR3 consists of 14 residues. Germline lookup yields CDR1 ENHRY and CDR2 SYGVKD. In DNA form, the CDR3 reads TGTGCCATCAGTGCTGAGCACCTCCAAGAGACCCAGTACTTC. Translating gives CAISAEHLQETQYF.

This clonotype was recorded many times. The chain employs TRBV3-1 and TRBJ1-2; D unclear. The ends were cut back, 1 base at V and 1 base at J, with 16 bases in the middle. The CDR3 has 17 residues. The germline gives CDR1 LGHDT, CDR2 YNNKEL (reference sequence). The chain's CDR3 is CASSQVGKGPINYGYTF. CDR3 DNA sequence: TGTGCCAGCAGCCAAGTGGGGAAGGGCCCGATTAACTATGGCTACACCTTC.

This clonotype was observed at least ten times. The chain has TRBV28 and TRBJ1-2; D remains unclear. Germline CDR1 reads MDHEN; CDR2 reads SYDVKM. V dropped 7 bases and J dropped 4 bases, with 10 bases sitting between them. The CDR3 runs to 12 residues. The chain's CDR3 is CASINVGYGYTF. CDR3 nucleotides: TGTGCCAGCATCAACGTTGGCTATGGCTACACCTTC.

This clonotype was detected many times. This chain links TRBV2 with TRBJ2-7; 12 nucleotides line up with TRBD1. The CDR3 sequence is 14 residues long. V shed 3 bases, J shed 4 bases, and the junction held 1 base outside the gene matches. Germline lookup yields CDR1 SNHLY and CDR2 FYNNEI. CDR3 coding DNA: TGTGCCAGCAGTGAGGGACAGGGGGCTTACGAGCAGTACTTC. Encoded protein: CASSEGQGAYEQYF.

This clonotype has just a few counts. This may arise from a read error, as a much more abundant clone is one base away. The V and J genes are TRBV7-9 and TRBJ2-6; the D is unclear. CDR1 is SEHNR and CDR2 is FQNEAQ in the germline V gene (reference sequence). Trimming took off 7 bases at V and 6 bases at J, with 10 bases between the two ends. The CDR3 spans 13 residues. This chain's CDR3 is CASKRLVANVLTF. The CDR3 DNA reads TGTGCCAGCAAGAGACTCGTGGCCAACGTCCTGACTTTC. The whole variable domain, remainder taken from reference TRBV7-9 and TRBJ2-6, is DTGVSQNPRHKITKRGQNVTFRCDPISEHNRLYWYRQTLGQGPEFLTYFQNEAQLEKSRLLSDRFSAERPKGSFSTLEIQRTEQGDSAMYLCASKRLVANVLTFGAGSRLTVL.

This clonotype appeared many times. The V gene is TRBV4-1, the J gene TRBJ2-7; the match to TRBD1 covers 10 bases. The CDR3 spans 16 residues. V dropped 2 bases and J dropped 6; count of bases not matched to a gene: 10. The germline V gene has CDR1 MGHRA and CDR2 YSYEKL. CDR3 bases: TGCGCCAGCAGCCAACCCTTTAGACAGGGGGCCGGCGAGCAGTACTTC. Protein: CASSQPFRQGAGEQYF.

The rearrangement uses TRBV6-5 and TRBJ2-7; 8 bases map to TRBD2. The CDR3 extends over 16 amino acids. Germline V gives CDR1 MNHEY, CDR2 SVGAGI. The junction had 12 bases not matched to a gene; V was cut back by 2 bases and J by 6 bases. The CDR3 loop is CASSYGGAGVGGEQYF. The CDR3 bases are TGTGCCAGCAGTTACGGAGGAGCGGGAGTAGGGGGCGAGCAGTACTTC.

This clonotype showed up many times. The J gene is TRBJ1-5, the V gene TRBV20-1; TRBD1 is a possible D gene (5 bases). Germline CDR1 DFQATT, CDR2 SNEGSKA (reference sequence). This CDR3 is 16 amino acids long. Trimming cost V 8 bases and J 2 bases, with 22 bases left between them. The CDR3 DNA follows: TGCAGTTATTGCCCCGGGGCCACGGGCTGCAATCAGCCCCAGCATTTT. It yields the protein CSYCPGATGCNQPQHF.

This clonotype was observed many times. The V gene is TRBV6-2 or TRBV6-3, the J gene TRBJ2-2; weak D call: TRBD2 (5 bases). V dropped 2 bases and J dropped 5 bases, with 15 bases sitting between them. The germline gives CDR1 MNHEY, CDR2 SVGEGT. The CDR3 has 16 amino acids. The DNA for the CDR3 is TGTGCCAGCAGTTACCAAACAGCGGTGGGGACCGGGGAGCTGTTTTTT. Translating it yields CASSYQTAVGTGELFF.

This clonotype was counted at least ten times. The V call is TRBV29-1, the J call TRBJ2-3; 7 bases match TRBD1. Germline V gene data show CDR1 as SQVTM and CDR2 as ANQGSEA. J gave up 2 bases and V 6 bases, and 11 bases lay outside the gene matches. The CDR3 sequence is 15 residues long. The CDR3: CSVQGVFGITDTQYF. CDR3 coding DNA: TGCAGCGTCCAGGGGGTCTTTGGGATCACAGATACGCAGTATTTT.

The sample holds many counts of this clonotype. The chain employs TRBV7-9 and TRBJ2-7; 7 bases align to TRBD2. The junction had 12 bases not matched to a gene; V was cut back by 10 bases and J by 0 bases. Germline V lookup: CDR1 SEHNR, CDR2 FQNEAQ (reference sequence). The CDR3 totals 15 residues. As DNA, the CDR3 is TGTGCCACCGAGGGGCTAGCGGCCTCCTCCTACGAGCAGTACTTC. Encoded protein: CATEGLAASSYEQYF.

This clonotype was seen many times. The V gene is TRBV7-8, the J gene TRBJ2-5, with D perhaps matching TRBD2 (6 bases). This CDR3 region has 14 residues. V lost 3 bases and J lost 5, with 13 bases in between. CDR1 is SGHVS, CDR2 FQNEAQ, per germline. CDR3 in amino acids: CASSFEGTLETQYF. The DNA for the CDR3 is TGTGCCAGCAGCTTCGAGGGGACTTTGGAGACCCAGTACTTC.